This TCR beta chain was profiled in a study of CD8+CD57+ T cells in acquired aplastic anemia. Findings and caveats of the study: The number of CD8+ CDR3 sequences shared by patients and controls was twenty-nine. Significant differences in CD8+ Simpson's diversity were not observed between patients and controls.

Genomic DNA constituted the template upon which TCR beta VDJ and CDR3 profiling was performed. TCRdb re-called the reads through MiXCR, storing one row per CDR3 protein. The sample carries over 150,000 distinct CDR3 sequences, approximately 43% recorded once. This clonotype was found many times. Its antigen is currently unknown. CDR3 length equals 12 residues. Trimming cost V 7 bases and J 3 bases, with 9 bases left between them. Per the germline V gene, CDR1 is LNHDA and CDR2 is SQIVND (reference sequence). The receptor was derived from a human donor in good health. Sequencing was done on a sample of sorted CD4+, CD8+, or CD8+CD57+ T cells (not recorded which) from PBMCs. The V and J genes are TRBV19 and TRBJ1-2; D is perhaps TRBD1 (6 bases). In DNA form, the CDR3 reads TGTGCCAGTAATAAGGGGGACTATGGCTACACCTTC. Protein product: CASNKGDYGYTF. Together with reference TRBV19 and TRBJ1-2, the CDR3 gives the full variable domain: DGGITQSPKYLFRKEGQNVTLSCEQNLNHDAMYWYRQDPGQGLRLIYYSQIVNDFQKGDIAEGYSVSREKKESFPLTVTSAQKNPTAFYLCASNKGDYGYTFGSGTRLTVV.